The clone carrying this TCR beta chain was recorded many times. Its antigen remains unidentified. These data originate in a study of early T cells in non-severe SARS-CoV-2 infection. For the study at large: Sequencing was performed on bulk RNA from unsorted whole blood, leaving chains unpaired.

Individual cDNA molecules carried attached unique molecular identifiers. TCRdb recomputed calls from the 5' RACE reads with MiXCR, one row per CDR3 protein. This table holds about 18,000 distinct CDR3 sequences, around 5.7% found once. Whole-study findings and limits: Anti-spike CD8 responses were favored by VDJdb matching, which missed private and CD4 specificities.

The CDR3 length is 12 residues. V was cut by 3 bases and J by 2 bases, with 3 bases left in between. Per the germline V gene, CDR1 is MDHEN and CDR2 is SYDVKM. The sequence came from an adult who was a healthcare worker with PCR-confirmed SARS-CoV-2 infection or an uninfected control (not recorded which). The genes are TRBV28 and TRBJ2-3; D remains ambiguous. The sample comprised whole blood. DNA for the CDR3: TGTGCCAGCAGTTTCATCACAGATACGCAGTATTTT. Protein sequence: CASSFITDTQYF.